Reported below is one T cell receptor beta chain. Its antigen is not identified. This sample was included in a study of identical twins. Study-wide points: Models underestimated how often monozygotic twins shared out-of-frame TCR alpha.

TCRdb redid the calling of the 5' RACE reads with MiXCR, one entry per CDR3 protein. The sample shows about 720,000 distinct CDR3 sequences, 15% to 20% of them seen only once. The CDR3 consists of 16 residues. V was cut by 4 bases and J by 5 bases, with 19 bases left in between. Germline CDR1 is MNHEY and CDR2 is SVGAGI. Separately, the same data were catalogued under a study of T cells expressing NK-cell markers. That publication notes: Cells sorted as CD3+CD56+NKG2C+, CD3+CD56+NKG2C- and CD3+CD56-NKG2C+ T cells supplied the TCR beta repertoires. An anti-gamma-delta TCR antibody confined sorting to alpha-beta TCR T cells across several of the experiments.

V usage is TRBV6-5 and J usage is TRBJ2-3, with D possibly TRBD1 on 6 matching bases. The sequence came from a woman between 18 and 29 years old in good health. Sequencing was done on a sample of PBMCs. The CDR3 nucleotides read TGTGCCAGCAGTTTCGACACAGGGAAGAGGGGAGATACGCAGTATTTT. The encoded protein is CASSFDTGKRGDTQYF.